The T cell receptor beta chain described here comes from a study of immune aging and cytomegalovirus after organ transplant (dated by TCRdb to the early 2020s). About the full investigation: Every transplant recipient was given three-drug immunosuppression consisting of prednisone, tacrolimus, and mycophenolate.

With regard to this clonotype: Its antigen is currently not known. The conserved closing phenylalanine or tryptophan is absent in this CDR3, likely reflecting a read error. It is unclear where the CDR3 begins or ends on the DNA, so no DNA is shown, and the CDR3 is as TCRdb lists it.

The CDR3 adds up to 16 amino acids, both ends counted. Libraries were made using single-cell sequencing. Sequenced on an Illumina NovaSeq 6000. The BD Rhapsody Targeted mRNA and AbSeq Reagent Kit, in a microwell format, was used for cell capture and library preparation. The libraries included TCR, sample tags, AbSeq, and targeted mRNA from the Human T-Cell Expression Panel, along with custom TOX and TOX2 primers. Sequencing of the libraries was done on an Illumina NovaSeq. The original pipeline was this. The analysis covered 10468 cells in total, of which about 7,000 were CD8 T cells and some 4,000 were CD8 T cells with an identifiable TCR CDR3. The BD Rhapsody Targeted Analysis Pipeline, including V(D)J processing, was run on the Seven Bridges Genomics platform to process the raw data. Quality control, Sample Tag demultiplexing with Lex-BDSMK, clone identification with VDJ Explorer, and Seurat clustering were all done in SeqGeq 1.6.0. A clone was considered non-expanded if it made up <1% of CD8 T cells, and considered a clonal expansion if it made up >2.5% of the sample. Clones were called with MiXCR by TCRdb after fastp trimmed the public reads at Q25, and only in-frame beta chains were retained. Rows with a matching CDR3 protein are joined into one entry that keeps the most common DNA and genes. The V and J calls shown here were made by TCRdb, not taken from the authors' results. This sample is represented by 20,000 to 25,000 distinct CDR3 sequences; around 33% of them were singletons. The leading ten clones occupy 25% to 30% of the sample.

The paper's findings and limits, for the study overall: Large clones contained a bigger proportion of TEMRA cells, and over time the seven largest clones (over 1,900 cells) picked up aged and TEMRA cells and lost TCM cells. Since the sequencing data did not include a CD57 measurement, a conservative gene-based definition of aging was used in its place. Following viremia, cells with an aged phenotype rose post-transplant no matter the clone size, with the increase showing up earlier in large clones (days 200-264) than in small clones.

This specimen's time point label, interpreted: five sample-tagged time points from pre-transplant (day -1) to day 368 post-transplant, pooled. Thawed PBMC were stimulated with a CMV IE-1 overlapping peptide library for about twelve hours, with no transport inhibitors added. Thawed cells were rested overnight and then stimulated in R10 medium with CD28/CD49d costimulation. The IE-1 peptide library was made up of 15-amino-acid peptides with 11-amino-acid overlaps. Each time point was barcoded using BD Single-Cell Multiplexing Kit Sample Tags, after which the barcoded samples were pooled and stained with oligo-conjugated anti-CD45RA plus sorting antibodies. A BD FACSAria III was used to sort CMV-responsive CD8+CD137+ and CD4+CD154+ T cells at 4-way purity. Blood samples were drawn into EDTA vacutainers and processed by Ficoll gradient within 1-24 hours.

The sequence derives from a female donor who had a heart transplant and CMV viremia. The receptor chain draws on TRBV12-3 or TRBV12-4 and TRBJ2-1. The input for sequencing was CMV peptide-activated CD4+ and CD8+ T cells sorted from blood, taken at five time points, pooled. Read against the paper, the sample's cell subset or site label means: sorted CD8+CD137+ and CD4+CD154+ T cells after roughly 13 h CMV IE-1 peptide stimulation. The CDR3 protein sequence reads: CASGFGGRYRYNEQSL.